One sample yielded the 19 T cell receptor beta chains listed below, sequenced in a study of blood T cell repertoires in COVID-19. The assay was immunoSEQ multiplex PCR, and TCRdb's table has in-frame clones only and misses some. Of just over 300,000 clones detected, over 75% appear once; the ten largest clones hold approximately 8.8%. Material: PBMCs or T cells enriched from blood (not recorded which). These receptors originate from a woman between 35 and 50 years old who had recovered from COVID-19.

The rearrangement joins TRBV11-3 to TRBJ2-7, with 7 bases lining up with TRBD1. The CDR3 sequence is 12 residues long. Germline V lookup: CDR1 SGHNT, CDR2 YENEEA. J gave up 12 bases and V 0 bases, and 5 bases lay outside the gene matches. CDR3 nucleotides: TGTGCCAGCAGCTTAGAATCGGGACAGTGGTACTTC. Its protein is CASSLESGQWYF.

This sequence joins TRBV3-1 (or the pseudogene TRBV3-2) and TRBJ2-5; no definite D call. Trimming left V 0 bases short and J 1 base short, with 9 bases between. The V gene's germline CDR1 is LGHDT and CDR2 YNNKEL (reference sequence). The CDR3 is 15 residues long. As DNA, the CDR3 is TGTGCCAGCAGCCAAGAGGTCTGGAGCCAAGAGACCCAGTACTTC. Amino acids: CASSQEVWSQETQYF.

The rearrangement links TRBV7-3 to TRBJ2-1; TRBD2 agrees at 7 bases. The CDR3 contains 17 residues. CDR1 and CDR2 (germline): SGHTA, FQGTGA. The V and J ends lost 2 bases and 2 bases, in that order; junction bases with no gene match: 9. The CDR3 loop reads CASSLEGRGRTYNEQFF. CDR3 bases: TGTGCCAGCAGCTTAGAAGGGCGGGGGAGAACCTACAATGAGCAGTTCTTC.

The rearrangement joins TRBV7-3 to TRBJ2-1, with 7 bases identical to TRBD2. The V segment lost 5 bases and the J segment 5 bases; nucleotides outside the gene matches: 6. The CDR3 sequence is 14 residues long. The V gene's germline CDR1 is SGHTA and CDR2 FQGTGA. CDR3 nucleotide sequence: TGTGCCAGCAGCCAAAGCGGGGAGAACAATGAGCAGTTCTTC. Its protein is CASSQSGENNEQFF.

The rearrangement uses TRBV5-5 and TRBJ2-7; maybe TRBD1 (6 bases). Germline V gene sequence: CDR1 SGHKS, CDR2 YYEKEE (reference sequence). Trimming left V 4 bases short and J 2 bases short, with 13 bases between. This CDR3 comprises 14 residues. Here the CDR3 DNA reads TGTGCCAGCAGCGTGGCACAGGGTGCCTACGAGCAGTACTTC. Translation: CASSVAQGAYEQYF.

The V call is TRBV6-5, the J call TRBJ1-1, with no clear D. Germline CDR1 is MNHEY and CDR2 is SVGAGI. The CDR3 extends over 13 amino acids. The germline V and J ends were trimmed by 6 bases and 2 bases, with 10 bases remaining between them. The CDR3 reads CASSKQPNTEAFF. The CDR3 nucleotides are TGTGCCAGCAGCAAACAGCCAAACACTGAAGCTTTCTTT.

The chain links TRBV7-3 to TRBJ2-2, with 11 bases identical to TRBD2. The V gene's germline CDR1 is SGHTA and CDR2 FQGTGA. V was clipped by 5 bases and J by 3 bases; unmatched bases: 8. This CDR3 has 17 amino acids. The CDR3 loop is CASSPTWGLADTGELFF. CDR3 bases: TGTGCCAGCAGCCCCACCTGGGGACTAGCGGACACCGGGGAGCTGTTTTTT.

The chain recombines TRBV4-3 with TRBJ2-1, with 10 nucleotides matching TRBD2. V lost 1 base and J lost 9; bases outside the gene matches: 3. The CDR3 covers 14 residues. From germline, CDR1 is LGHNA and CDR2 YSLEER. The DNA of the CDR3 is TGCGCCAGCAGCCAAGTCCGGACTAGCGGTGAGCAGTTCTTC. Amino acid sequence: CASSQVRTSGEQFF.

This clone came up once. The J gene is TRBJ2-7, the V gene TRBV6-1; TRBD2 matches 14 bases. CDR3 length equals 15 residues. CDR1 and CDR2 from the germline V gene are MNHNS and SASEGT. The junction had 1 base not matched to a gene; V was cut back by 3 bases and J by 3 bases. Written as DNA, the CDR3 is TGTGCCAGCAGTGACGGGACTAGCGGGGGCTACGAGCAGTACTTC. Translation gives CASSDGTSGGYEQYF.

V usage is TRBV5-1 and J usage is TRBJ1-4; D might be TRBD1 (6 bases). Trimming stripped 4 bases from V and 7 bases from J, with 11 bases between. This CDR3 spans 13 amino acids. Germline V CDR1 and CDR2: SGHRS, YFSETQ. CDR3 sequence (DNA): TGCGCCAGCAGCCAACAGGGAACTGAAAAACTGTTTTTT. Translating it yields CASSQQGTEKLFF.

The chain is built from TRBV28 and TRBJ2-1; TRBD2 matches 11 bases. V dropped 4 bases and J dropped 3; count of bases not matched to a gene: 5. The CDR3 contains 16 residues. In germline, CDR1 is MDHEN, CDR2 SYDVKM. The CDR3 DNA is TGTGCCAGCAGTTATGGTACTAGCGGGGGCTACAATGAGCAGTTCTTC. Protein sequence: CASSYGTSGGYNEQFF.

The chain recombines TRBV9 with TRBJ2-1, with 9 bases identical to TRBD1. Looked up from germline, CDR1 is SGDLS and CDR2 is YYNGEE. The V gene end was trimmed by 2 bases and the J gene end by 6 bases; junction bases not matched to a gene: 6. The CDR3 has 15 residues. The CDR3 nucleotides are TGTGCCAGCAGCGTCGGACAGGGGAGCTTCAATGAGCAGTTCTTC. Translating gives CASSVGQGSFNEQFF.

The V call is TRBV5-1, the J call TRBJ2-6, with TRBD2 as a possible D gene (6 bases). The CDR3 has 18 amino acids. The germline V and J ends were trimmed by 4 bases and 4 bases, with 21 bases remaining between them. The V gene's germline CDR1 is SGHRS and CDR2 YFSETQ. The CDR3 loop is CASSRAGRGPAGANVLTF. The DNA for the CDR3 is TGCGCCAGCAGCCGGGCGGGACGTGGGCCGGCAGGGGCCAACGTCCTGACTTTC.

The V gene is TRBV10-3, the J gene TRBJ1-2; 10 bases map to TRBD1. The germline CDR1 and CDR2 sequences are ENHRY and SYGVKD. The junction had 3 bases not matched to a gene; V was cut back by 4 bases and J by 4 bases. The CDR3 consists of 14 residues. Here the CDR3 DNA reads TGTGCCATCAGTGGGACAGGGGGAGGCTATGGCTACACCTTC. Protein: CAISGTGGGYGYTF.

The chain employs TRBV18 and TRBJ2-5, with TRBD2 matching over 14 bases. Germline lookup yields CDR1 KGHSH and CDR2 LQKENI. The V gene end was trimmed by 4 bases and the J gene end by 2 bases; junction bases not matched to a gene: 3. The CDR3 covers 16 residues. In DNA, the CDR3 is TGTGCCAGCTCACAGGGACTAGCGGGGGCACAAGAGACCCAGTACTTC. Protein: CASSQGLAGAQETQYF. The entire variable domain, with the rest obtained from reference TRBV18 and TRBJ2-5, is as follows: NAGVMQNPRHLVRRRGQEARLRCSPMKGHSHVYWYRQLPEEGLKFMVYLQKENIIDESGMPKERFSAEFPKEGPSILRIQQVVRGDSAAYFCASSQGLAGAQETQYFGPGTRLLVL.

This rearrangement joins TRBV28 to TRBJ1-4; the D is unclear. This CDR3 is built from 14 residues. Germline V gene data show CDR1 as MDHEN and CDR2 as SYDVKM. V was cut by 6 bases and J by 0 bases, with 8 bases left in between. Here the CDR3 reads CASSHRATNEKLFF. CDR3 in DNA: TGTGCCAGCAGCCACCGGGCAACTAATGAAAAACTGTTTTTT.

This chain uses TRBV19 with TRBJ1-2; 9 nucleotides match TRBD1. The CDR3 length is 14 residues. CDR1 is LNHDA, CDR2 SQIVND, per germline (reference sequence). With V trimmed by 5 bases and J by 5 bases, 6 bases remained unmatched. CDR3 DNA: TGTGCCAGTAGTCGGGGACAGGGTCGGTATGGCTACACCTTC. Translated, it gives CASSRGQGRYGYTF.

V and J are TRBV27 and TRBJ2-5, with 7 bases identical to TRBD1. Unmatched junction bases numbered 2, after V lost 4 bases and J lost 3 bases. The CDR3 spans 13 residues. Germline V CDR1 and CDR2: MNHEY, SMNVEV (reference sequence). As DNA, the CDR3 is TGTGCCAGCAGTTCACAGGGGAAAGAGACCCAGTACTTC. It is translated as CASSSQGKETQYF.

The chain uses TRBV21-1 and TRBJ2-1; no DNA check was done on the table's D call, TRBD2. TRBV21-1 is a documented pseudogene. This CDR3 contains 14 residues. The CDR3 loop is CASSNTSGSSEQFF. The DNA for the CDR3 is TGTGCCAGCAGCAATACTAGCGGGAGCTCCGAGCAGTTCTTC.